One and the same sample provided the 27 T cell receptor beta chains below, sequenced in a study of blood T cell repertoires in COVID-19. Assay: immunoSEQ multiplex PCR; the TCRdb copy retains only in-frame clones and omits some. The data contain 300,000 to 450,000 clones, roughly 85% of them singletons. Sequenced input: peripheral blood. These receptors all stem from a woman in her late teens or twenties with acute or convalescent COVID-19.

The genes are TRBV5-1 and TRBJ2-3, with TRBD2 as a possible D gene (6 bases). CDR1 and CDR2 (germline): SGHRS, YFSETQ. CDR3 length equals 15 residues. The V gene lost 4 bases and the J gene lost 2 bases, with 14 bases spanning the gap. The CDR3: CASSPTRTATDTQYF. In DNA, the CDR3 is TGCGCCAGCAGCCCGACTAGGACGGCCACAGATACGCAGTATTTT.

This rearrangement joins TRBV9 to TRBJ2-5, with TRBD1 matching over 9 bases. This CDR3 is built from 16 residues. CDR1 is SGDLS and CDR2 is YYNGEE in the germline V gene. V shed 0 bases and J 4 bases; nucleotides not matched to a gene: 7. Written as DNA, the CDR3 is TGTGCCAGCAGCGTAGTCGAGACAGGGGGAGGAGAGACCCAGTACTTC. Translation gives CASSVVETGGGETQYF. The full variable domain, in which reference TRBV9 and TRBJ2-5 provide the parts outside the CDR3, is DSGVTQTPKHLITATGQRVTLRCSPRSGDLSVYWYQQSLDQGLQFLIQYYNGEERAKGNILERFSAQQFPDLHSELNLSSLELGDSALYFCASSVVETGGGETQYFGPGTRLLVL.

This clone was recorded once. The chain uses TRBV6-5 and TRBJ1-6, with 8 bases identical to TRBD1. The CDR3 is 16 residues long. Trimming took 3 bases from V and 5 from J; bases not matched to a gene: 6. The germline gives CDR1 MNHEY, CDR2 SVGAGI. CDR3 nucleotide sequence: TGTGCCAGCAGTTATGGACAGGGCAGCGATAATTCACCCCTCCACTTT. It is translated as CASSYGQGSDNSPLHF.

The chain uses TRBV20-1 and TRBJ1-6; 8 positions agree with TRBD1. The CDR3 consists of 13 residues. The V and J ends lost 3 bases and 10 bases, in that order; junction bases with no gene match: 5. In germline, CDR1 is DFQATT, CDR2 SNEGSKA (reference sequence). The CDR3 sequence: CSASQTGDSPLHF. CDR3 coding DNA: TGCAGTGCTAGTCAGACAGGGGACTCACCCCTCCACTTT.

This chain connects TRBV5-1 to TRBJ1-1, with D possibly being TRBD1 (5 bases). CDR1 is SGHRS, CDR2 YFSETQ, per germline. With 0 bases removed from V and 1 base from J, the gap between germline ends came to 10 bases. The CDR3 sequence is 15 residues long. CDR3 sequence reads: CASSLGEGKNTEAFF. CDR3 sequence (DNA): TGCGCCAGCAGCTTGGGGGAGGGGAAGAACACTGAAGCTTTCTTT.

The rearrangement uses TRBV7-8 and TRBJ1-2; 7 positions agree with TRBD1. V lost 5 bases to trimming and J lost 4 bases; unmatched junction nucleotides: 10. The CDR3 has 15 residues. From germline, CDR1 is SGHVS and CDR2 FQNEAQ. CDR3 loop: CASSPPTGLGYGYTF. Written as DNA, the CDR3 is TGTGCCAGCAGCCCACCGACAGGGCTTGGCTATGGCTACACCTTC.

J is TRBJ2-5 and V is TRBV30; D is uncertain. V was trimmed by 0 bases and J by 4 bases, leaving 9 bases between them. Per germline, CDR1 GTSNPN and CDR2 SVGIG (reference sequence). The CDR3 totals 13 residues. The CDR3 sequence: CAWSVGGSETQYF. CDR3 DNA sequence: TGTGCCTGGAGTGTAGGCGGCTCAGAGACCCAGTACTTC.

The chain has TRBV23-1 and TRBJ1-4; 7 bases agree with TRBD1. TRBV23-1 is an ORF, and what it does is uncertain. Germline trimming cut 1 base from V and 7 bases from J; bases unmatched to any gene: 15. This CDR3 spans 18 amino acids. The CDR3 DNA follows: TGCGCCAGCAGTCAATTACTTCAGCGGCGAGGGGGCACTGAAAAACTGTTTTTT. This codes for CASSQLLQRRGGTEKLFF.

J is TRBJ2-1 and V is TRBV24-1; TRBD1 aligns across 9 bases. This CDR3 is 16 amino acids long. The ends lost 1 base at V and 8 bases at J; junction bases unmatched: 8. Germline loops: CDR1 KGHDR, CDR2 SFDVKD. CDR3 nucleotide sequence: TGTGCCACCAGTGATTTTGGGACAGGGTTAATGGATGAGCAGTTCTTC. Translating it yields CATSDFGTGLMDEQFF.

V and J are TRBV2 and TRBJ1-4, with D unresolved. Germline V gene data show CDR1 as SNHLY and CDR2 as FYNNEI. V lost 10 bases to trimming and J lost 8 bases, with 17 bases between them. The CDR3 length is 13 residues. The CDR3 reads CATLPRENEKLFF. Written as DNA, the CDR3 is TGTGCCACCTTACCACGGGAAAACGAAAAACTGTTTTTT.

This chain connects TRBV27 to TRBJ2-1, with D hard to call. Deletions cut 5 bases from V and 1 base from J, with 3 bases between. The CDR3 has 12 amino acids. The V gene's germline CDR1 is MNHEY and CDR2 SMNVEV (reference sequence). The CDR3 DNA reads as TGTGCCAGCAGTACATCCTACAATGAGCAGTTCTTC. Translation: CASSTSYNEQFF.

The genes are TRBV11-2 and TRBJ1-6, with D hard to call. This CDR3 is built from 15 residues. Germline lookup yields CDR1 SGHAT and CDR2 FQNNGV. The V end was cut by 4 bases, the J end by 5 bases, with 12 bases between. CDR3 protein: CASSSTVRDNSPLHF. For the CDR3, the DNA is TGTGCCAGCAGCTCCACTGTCCGGGATAATTCACCCCTCCACTTT.

The CDR3 nucleotides are TGTGCCAGCAGCTTGAACATGGGGACTAGCGGGAGCAATGAGCAGTTCTTC. This encodes CASSLNMGTSGSNEQFF. The V gene is TRBV5-4, the J gene TRBJ2-1; 14 bases are shared with TRBD2. The CDR3 is 17 amino acids. The germline gives CDR1 SGHNT, CDR2 YYREEE (reference sequence). With 1 base clipped from V and 6 bases from J, the junction kept 6 bases outside the gene matches.

Points on this clone: Distinct nucleotide sequences in the sample also encode this CDR3. The rearrangement joins TRBV5-6 to TRBJ2-7; TRBD1 agrees at 9 bases. Germline V gene lookup returns CDR1 SGHDT and CDR2 YYEEEE. The CDR3 length is 15 residues. V was clipped by 0 bases and J by 3 bases; unmatched bases: 4. The CDR3 region is CASSLGQGGFYEQYF. CDR3 coding DNA: TGTGCCAGCAGCTTGGGACAGGGGGGTTTCTACGAGCAGTACTTC.

This clone has more than one count but fewer than ten. The chain is built from TRBV19 and TRBJ2-7; maybe TRBD2 (5 bases). This CDR3 has 13 amino acids. Germline loops: CDR1 LNHDA, CDR2 SQIVND (reference sequence). Trimming took off 5 bases at V and 1 base at J, with 9 bases between the two ends. The CDR3 bases are TGTGCCAGTAGTCCCGGACTTTCCTACGAGCAGTACTTC. The encoded protein is CASSPGLSYEQYF.

This clone was observed a few times. The V and J genes are TRBV30 and TRBJ1-6; 11 nucleotides align to TRBD1. V trimming: 2 bases; J trimming: 8 bases; junction bases outside the gene matches: 5. The germline gives CDR1 GTSNPN, CDR2 SVGIG (reference sequence). The CDR3 covers 15 residues. The CDR3 reads CAWSTGQGADSPLHF. The CDR3 DNA follows: TGTGCCTGGAGTACCGGACAGGGGGCTGATTCACCCCTCCACTTT.

V is TRBV19 and J is TRBJ2-7, with 7 bases identical to TRBD1. The CDR3 is made up of 16 amino acids. V gave up 3 bases and J gave up 1 base; unmatched junction bases: 9. Germline CDR1 reads LNHDA; CDR2 reads SQIVND (reference sequence). The CDR3 loop reads CASSIGVWGQSYEQYF. The CDR3, as DNA: TGTGCCAGTAGTATCGGGGTTTGGGGACAGTCCTACGAGCAGTACTTC.

The V and J genes are TRBV5-6 and TRBJ2-1; TRBD2 matches at 14 bases. This CDR3 has 16 residues. In germline, CDR1 is SGHDT, CDR2 YYEEEE. The J segment lost 5 bases and the V segment lost 2 bases, leaving 3 bases of the junction unmatched. CDR3 sequence reads: CASSFMTSGRDNEQFF. DNA of the CDR3: TGTGCCAGCAGCTTCATGACTAGCGGGAGGGACAATGAGCAGTTCTTC.

The V gene is TRBV19, the J gene TRBJ2-1; 11 nucleotides align to TRBD2. V dropped 8 bases and J dropped 8; count of bases not matched to a gene: 17. The CDR3 is 17 amino acids. From germline, CDR1 is LNHDA and CDR2 SQIVND (reference sequence). The CDR3 sequence: CASEGGDGTSGRDEQFF. The CDR3 nucleotides read TGTGCCAGTGAAGGGGGGGACGGGACTAGCGGTCGGGATGAGCAGTTCTTC.

J is TRBJ1-1 and V is TRBV19; D remains ambiguous. Germline CDR1 and CDR2: LNHDA and SQIVND (reference sequence). V was trimmed by 4 bases and J by 2 bases, leaving 8 bases between them. The CDR3 is 13 residues long. The CDR3 nucleotides read TGTGCCAGTAGTAAACAAACAAACACTGAAGCTTTCTTT. Translating gives CASSKQTNTEAFF.

This clone was detected only once. The V gene is TRBV28, the J gene TRBJ2-3; 12 positions match TRBD2. Germline V CDR1 and CDR2: MDHEN, SYDVKM. V shed 6 bases and J 1 base; nucleotides not matched to a gene: 5. The CDR3 sequence is 16 residues long. CDR3 DNA: TGTGCCAGCAGCCAGACTAGCGGGAGAGGCACAGATACGCAGTATTTT. Translated: CASSQTSGRGTDTQYF. The whole variable domain, remainder taken from reference TRBV28 and TRBJ2-3, is DVKVTQSSRYLVKRTGEKVFLECVQDMDHENMFWYRQDPGLGLRLIYFSYDVKMKEKGDIPEGYSVSREKKERFSLILESASTNQTSMYLCASSQTSGRGTDTQYFGPGTRLTVL.

The rearrangement uses TRBV9 and TRBJ1-2; 7 bases match TRBD1. Germline V gene lookup returns CDR1 SGDLS and CDR2 YYNGEE. The CDR3 runs 13 residues. Trimming took 4 bases from V and 5 from J; bases not matched to a gene: 5. The CDR3 is CASSPRQGYGYTF. Here the CDR3 DNA reads TGTGCCAGCAGCCCTCGACAGGGATATGGCTACACCTTC. Looking up the rest from reference TRBV9 and TRBJ1-2 gives the full variable domain: DSGVTQTPKHLITATGQRVTLRCSPRSGDLSVYWYQQSLDQGLQFLIQYYNGEERAKGNILERFSAQQFPDLHSELNLSSLELGDSALYFCASSPRQGYGYTFGSGTRLTVV.

V usage is TRBV9 and J usage is TRBJ2-6; TRBD2 is a possible D gene (7 bases). Germline lookup yields CDR1 SGDLS and CDR2 YYNGEE. The CDR3 totals 15 residues. Trimming pared 4 bases from V and 9 bases from J, leaving 17 bases between. This chain's CDR3 is CASSPRGGNVNVLTF. In nucleotides, the CDR3 is TGTGCCAGCAGCCCAAGGGGGGGGAACGTCAACGTCCTGACTTTC.

The chain has TRBV25-1 and TRBJ2-3; maybe TRBD1 (6 bases). The CDR3 has 15 residues. Deletions cut 4 bases from V and 9 bases from J, with 20 bases between. CDR1 is MGHDK and CDR2 is SYGVNS in the germline V gene. CDR3 sequence (DNA): TGTGCCAGCAGTGGACCCCTACTTTCTGGGGGCACGCAGTATTTT. It codes for CASSGPLLSGGTQYF. The entire variable domain, with the rest obtained from reference TRBV25-1 and TRBJ2-3, is as follows: EADIYQTPRYLVIGTGKKITLECSQTMGHDKMYWYQQDPGMELHLIHYSYGVNSTEKGDLSSESTVSRIRTEHFPLTLESARPSHTSQYLCASSGPLLSGGTQYFGPGTRLTVL.

The rearrangement uses TRBV5-1 and TRBJ2-5; 7 nucleotides line up with TRBD1. Trimming took 6 bases from V and 4 from J; bases not matched to a gene: 9. Germline V gene data show CDR1 as SGHRS and CDR2 as YFSETQ. This CDR3 is 14 amino acids long. CDR3 in DNA: TGCGCCAGCACACGGGACAGTCGGGGAGAGACCCAGTACTTC. Translating it yields CASTRDSRGETQYF.

This sequence joins TRBV5-1 and TRBJ1-2; 7 bases line up with TRBD1. The CDR3 totals 15 residues. The V and J ends lost 3 bases and 8 bases, in that order; junction bases with no gene match: 13. Germline V lookup: CDR1 SGHRS, CDR2 YFSETQ. CDR3 bases: TGCGCCAGCAGCTCCTCGGGGACAGCCTCTATGGGCTACACCTTC. Its protein product is CASSSSGTASMGYTF.

Concerning this clone: An end of the junction differs from the germline gene, which may be a read error. The V gene is TRBV28, the J gene TRBJ2-7, with D perhaps matching TRBD2 (5 bases). Germline-derived CDR1 and CDR2 are MDHEN and SYDVKM. CDR3 length equals 15 residues. The CDR3 here is CASILSPGKTYEQYF. CDR3 sequence (DNA): TGTGCCAGCATTTTATCCCCGGGGAAGACCTACGAGCAGTACTTC.